The next 25 T cell receptor beta chains were all read from a single sample in a study of shared clonotypes between healthy human individuals. Repertoires were generated with immunoSEQ multiplex PCR, while TCRdb's copy carries only in-frame clones and drops some. The data show around 1.4 million clones, roughly 98.5% seen once. Sequencing was done on a sample of naive CD4+ T cells sorted from blood. Subset here: CD45RA+ positively selected. These receptors were taken from a man under 40 in good health.

This chain uses TRBV19 with TRBJ2-7; 12 nucleotides match TRBD2. The junction had 13 bases not matched to a gene; V was cut back by 10 bases and J by 6 bases. Germline loops: CDR1 LNHDA, CDR2 SQIVND (reference sequence). The CDR3 contains 15 residues. Written as DNA, the CDR3 is TGTGCCACGGGGCCTACTAGCGGGAGGCTCCCCGAGCAGTACTTC. This sequence encodes CATGPTSGRLPEQYF.

The chain has TRBV18 and TRBJ1-1, with D perhaps matching TRBD1 (5 bases). The CDR3 extends over 16 amino acids. The V gene's germline CDR1 is KGHSH and CDR2 LQKENI. V was pared by 2 bases and J by 0 bases, with 13 bases between. In DNA, the CDR3 is TGTGCCAGCTCACCAAGAAGACAGACAATGAACACTGAAGCTTTCTTT. It is translated as CASSPRRQTMNTEAFF.

The V call is TRBV19, the J call TRBJ2-1; 12 positions match TRBD2. The length of the CDR3 is 17 residues. J was trimmed by 2 bases and V by 5 bases; bases with no gene match: 7. The V gene's germline CDR1 is LNHDA and CDR2 SQIVND (reference sequence). CDR3 loop: CASSRRLAGVTYNEQFF. In DNA, the CDR3 is TGTGCCAGTAGTCGAAGACTAGCGGGAGTGACCTACAATGAGCAGTTCTTC.

A note on this clone: This sample includes further DNA sequences coding for the same CDR3. CDR3 in amino acids: CASSYRTSGRYNEQFF. The DNA of the CDR3 is TGTGCCAGCAGTTATCGGACTAGCGGGAGGTACAATGAGCAGTTCTTC. V is TRBV6-5 and J is TRBJ2-1; TRBD2 matches at 14 bases. V trimming: 3 bases; J trimming: 4 bases; junction bases outside the gene matches: 2. The CDR3 has 16 amino acids. Germline V gene lookup returns CDR1 MNHEY and CDR2 SVGAGI.

The genes are TRBV6-6 and TRBJ2-7; D remains unclear. The CDR3 has 16 amino acids. Germline V CDR1 and CDR2: MNHNY, SVGAGI (reference sequence). V was cut by 6 bases and J by 0 bases, with 18 bases left in between. The CDR3 loop is CASRKGGDFLSYEQYF. The CDR3 DNA is TGTGCCAGCAGAAAAGGCGGCGATTTTCTCTCCTACGAGCAGTACTTC.

The gene calls are TRBV28 and TRBJ1-1; perhaps TRBD1 as D (6 bases). The germline V gene has CDR1 MDHEN and CDR2 SYDVKM. Trimming stripped 4 bases from V and 2 bases from J, with 11 bases between. The CDR3 sequence is 14 residues long. CDR3 sequence: CASSSTGTNTEAFF. CDR3 in DNA: TGTGCCAGCAGTTCCACAGGGACTAACACTGAAGCTTTCTTT.

Regarding this clone: This same CDR3 is encoded by further DNA sequences in the sample. The genes are TRBV28 and TRBJ1-2; 9 positions match TRBD1. The CDR3 has 12 residues. Germline V gene data show CDR1 as MDHEN and CDR2 as SYDVKM. The junction had 3 bases not matched to a gene; V was cut back by 5 bases and J by 8 bases. The CDR3, as DNA: TGTGCCAGCAGTCGGACAGGGGTCGGCTACACCTTC. As protein: CASSRTGVGYTF.

The rearrangement uses TRBV5-5 and TRBJ2-3, with 9 nucleotides matching TRBD1. After removal of 5 bases from V and 6 bases from J, the junction contained 13 bases not matched to a gene. The CDR3 totals 16 residues. Germline CDR1 SGHKS, CDR2 YYEKEE (reference sequence). CDR3 loop: CASSPTLDRGWDTQYF. Here the CDR3 DNA reads TGTGCCAGCAGTCCGACCTTGGACAGGGGCTGGGATACGCAGTATTTT.

This chain links TRBV11-3 with TRBJ2-7; D is unresolved. Germline CDR1 and CDR2: SGHNT and YENEEA. Between the trimmed V and J ends, which lost 0 bases and 2 bases, there was a span of 8 bases. The CDR3 has 14 residues. CDR3 loop: CASSLDRWAYEQYF. In DNA form, the CDR3 reads TGTGCCAGCAGCTTAGACCGTTGGGCCTACGAGCAGTACTTC.

The rearrangement links TRBV5-4 to TRBJ2-5, with D possibly being TRBD1 (6 bases). Trimming took 0 bases from V and 0 from J, leaving 12 bases between them. This CDR3 has 16 amino acids. CDR1 SGHNT and CDR2 YYREEE come from the germline V gene (reference sequence). The CDR3 is CASSLEGGSYQETQYF. The CDR3 nucleotides are TGTGCCAGCAGCTTGGAAGGGGGTTCCTACCAAGAGACCCAGTACTTC.

This clone has only one observation. This chain's CDR3 is CASSLWGRITNYGYTF. CDR3 nucleotide sequence: TGTGCCAGCAGCTTGTGGGGACGGATTACTAACTATGGCTACACCTTC. The genes are TRBV5-6 and TRBJ1-2; possible D gene TRBD1, 5 bases. This CDR3 spans 16 amino acids. From germline, CDR1 is SGHDT and CDR2 YYEEEE. The V gene lost 1 base and the J gene lost 0 bases, with 13 bases spanning the gap.

The chain uses TRBV28 and TRBJ1-1, with 9 bases identical to TRBD1. V shed 6 bases, J shed 8 bases, and the junction held 10 bases outside the gene matches. In germline, CDR1 is MDHEN, CDR2 SYDVKM. CDR3 length: 14 amino acids. The CDR3 here is CASSRGTGFLEAFF. The CDR3 nucleotides read TGTGCCAGCAGCCGCGGGACAGGGTTTCTCGAAGCTTTCTTT. Filled out from reference TRBV28 and TRBJ1-1, the complete variable domain reads DVKVTQSSRYLVKRTGEKVFLECVQDMDHENMFWYRQDPGLGLRLIYFSYDVKMKEKGDIPEGYSVSREKKERFSLILESASTNQTSMYLCASSRGTGFLEAFFGQGTRLTVV.

This rearrangement joins TRBV4-3 to TRBJ2-7, with D maybe TRBD2 (6 bases). The CDR3 contains 17 residues. Trimming cost V 0 bases and J 5 bases, with 20 bases left between them. CDR1 is LGHNA, CDR2 YSLEER, per germline. The CDR3 reads CASSQDPTRDWKDEQYF. CDR3 DNA sequence: TGCGCCAGCAGCCAAGATCCCACGCGGGACTGGAAGGACGAGCAGTACTTC.

The chain uses TRBV28 and TRBJ2-1; D gene ambiguous. Trimming left V 8 bases short and J 4 bases short, with 9 bases between. Germline V CDR1 and CDR2: MDHEN, SYDVKM. This CDR3 is built from 12 residues. The CDR3 loop reads CASGRPYNEQFF. The CDR3 bases are TGTGCCAGCGGTCGCCCGTACAATGAGCAGTTCTTC.

The chain recombines TRBV28 with TRBJ2-7; D gene uncertain. Germline CDR1 MDHEN, CDR2 SYDVKM. V was pared by 3 bases and J by 6 bases, with 6 bases between. CDR3 length equals 11 residues. The CDR3 is CASSFRTEQYF. DNA of the CDR3: TGTGCCAGCAGTTTCCGAACCGAGCAGTACTTC.

The rearrangement uses TRBV7-1 and TRBJ1-5; unclear D gene. TRBV7-1 is labeled an ORF, and its function is uncertain. V dropped 4 bases and J dropped 0 bases, with 13 bases sitting between them. The CDR3 spans 16 residues. CDR3 region: CASSLEGIDSNQPQHF. Written as DNA, the CDR3 is TGTGCCAGCAGCTTAGAAGGGATTGATAGCAATCAGCCCCAGCATTTT.

In its sample, this clone was seen once. V and J are TRBV28 and TRBJ1-2, with D perhaps TRBD1 (5 bases). Germline V gene data show CDR1 as MDHEN and CDR2 as SYDVKM. V was trimmed by 8 bases and J by 5 bases, leaving 15 bases between them. The CDR3 spans 13 residues. For the CDR3, the DNA is TGTGCCAGCCAGGCCCCCGGGACTTATGGCTACACCTTC. Amino acid sequence: CASQAPGTYGYTF.

The chain links TRBV13 to TRBJ2-3; 9 positions agree with TRBD1. The V gene's germline CDR1 is PRHDT and CDR2 FYEKMQ (reference sequence). Trimming at V came to 2 bases and at J to 4 bases, leaving 7 bases not matched to a gene. The CDR3 is 16 residues long. The chain's CDR3 is CASSLYRDREADTQYF. Written as DNA, the CDR3 is TGTGCCAGCAGCTTATACCGGGACAGGGAAGCAGATACGCAGTATTTT.

Concerning this clone itself: Other DNA sequences in the same sample also yield this CDR3. The chain is built from TRBV5-1 and TRBJ1-1; TRBD1 agrees at 7 bases. Looked up from germline, CDR1 is SGHRS and CDR2 is YFSETQ. With V trimmed by 0 bases and J by 4 bases, 0 bases remained unmatched. There are 13 residues in the CDR3. As DNA, the CDR3 is TGCGCCAGCAGCTTGGACAGGGGCACTGAAGCTTTCTTT. It encodes CASSLDRGTEAFF.

V usage is TRBV7-9 and J usage is TRBJ1-4, with D possibly TRBD1 on 5 matching bases. V was pared by 5 bases and J by 8 bases, with 15 bases between. CDR1 SEHNR and CDR2 FQNEAQ come from the germline V gene (reference sequence). This CDR3 contains 14 residues. In DNA form, the CDR3 reads TGTGCCAGCAGCCGGGGGAGGGAGAGCGAAAAACTGTTTTTT. Translation gives CASSRGRESEKLFF.

This chain connects TRBV19 to TRBJ2-7; a weak D match, TRBD2 (6 bases). The germline V and J ends were trimmed by 4 bases and 7 bases, with 17 bases remaining between them. There are 14 residues in the CDR3. Germline CDR1 and CDR2: LNHDA and SQIVND (reference sequence). CDR3 in DNA: TGTGCCAGTAGTACAATAAGCGGGTCCCTGGAGCAGTACTTC. Encoded protein: CASSTISGSLEQYF.

The chain recombines TRBV7-2 with TRBJ2-3; 10 positions agree with TRBD2. The CDR3 length is 21 residues. Germline V CDR1 and CDR2: SGHTA, FQGNSA. With V trimmed by 0 bases and J by 3 bases, 18 bases remained unmatched. CDR3 amino acids: CASSLAPVRPSGRVRTDTQYF. In DNA form, the CDR3 reads TGTGCCAGCAGCTTAGCGCCCGTCCGTCCTAGCGGGAGAGTACGGACAGATACGCAGTATTTT.

The V and J genes are TRBV5-1 and TRBJ2-1; 9 bases are shared with TRBD2. Per germline, CDR1 SGHRS and CDR2 YFSETQ. CDR3 size: 19 residues. V shed 2 bases, J shed 7 bases, and the junction held 19 bases outside the gene matches. DNA of the CDR3: TGCGCCAGCAGCTTATCGTTTTCTGAGGCGGGAGGGCGTTGGAATGAGCAGTTCTTC. Its translation: CASSLSFSEAGGRWNEQFF.

CDR3 nucleotide sequence: TGTGCCAGTAGTATCCCAGGACGGCAAGAGACCCAGTACTTC. Protein sequence: CASSIPGRQETQYF. This chain uses TRBV19 with TRBJ2-5; D not certain. Per the germline V gene, CDR1 is LNHDA and CDR2 is SQIVND (reference sequence). The length of the CDR3 is 14 residues. Trimming left V 3 bases short and J 2 bases short, with 10 bases between.

The chain employs TRBV2 and TRBJ1-4, with D possibly matching TRBD1 (5 bases). Germline values: CDR1 SNHLY, CDR2 FYNNEI. CDR3 length: 14 residues. The germline V and J ends were trimmed by 7 bases and 8 bases, with 17 bases remaining between them. In DNA, the CDR3 is TGTGCCAGCACCAGCTTCCCACCAGGGGAAAAACTGTTTTTT. Its protein product is CASTSFPPGEKLFF. Filled out from reference TRBV2 and TRBJ1-4, the complete variable domain reads EPEVTQTPSHQVTQMGQEVILRCVPISNHLYFYWYRQILGQKVEFLVSFYNNEISEKSEIFDDQFSVERPDGSNFTLKIRSTKLEDSAMYFCASTSFPPGEKLFFGSGTQLSVL.